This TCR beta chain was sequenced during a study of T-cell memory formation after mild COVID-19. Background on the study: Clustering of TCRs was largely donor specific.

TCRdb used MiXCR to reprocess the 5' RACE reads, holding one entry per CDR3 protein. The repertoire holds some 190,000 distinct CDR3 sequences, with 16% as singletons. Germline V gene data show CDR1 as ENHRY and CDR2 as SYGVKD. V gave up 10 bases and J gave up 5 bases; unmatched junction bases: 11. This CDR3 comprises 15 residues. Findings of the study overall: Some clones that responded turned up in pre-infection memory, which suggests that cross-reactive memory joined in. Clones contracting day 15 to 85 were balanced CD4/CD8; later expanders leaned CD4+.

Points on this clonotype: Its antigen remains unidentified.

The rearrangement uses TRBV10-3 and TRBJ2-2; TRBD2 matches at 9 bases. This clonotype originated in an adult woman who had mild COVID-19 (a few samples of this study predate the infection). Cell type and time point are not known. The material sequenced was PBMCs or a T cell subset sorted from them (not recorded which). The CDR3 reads CATHGGGAETGELFF. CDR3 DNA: TGTGCCACCCACGGCGGGGGGGCAGAAACCGGGGAGCTGTTTTTT.